These 7 T cell receptor beta chains came from one sample sequenced in a study of response to subunit inactivated influenza vaccine. TCRdb reprocessed the RT-PCR reads with MiXCR, giving one entry per CDR3 protein. This sample has 700,000 to 800,000 distinct CDR3 sequences, with around 18% found just once. Here the sequenced sample was PBMCs from blood, taken around 5 days after vaccination. The source is a man aged 50 to 60 who received an inactivated influenza vaccine.

This clonotype appeared a few times. J is TRBJ2-7 and V is TRBV7-8; D is unresolved. Between the trimmed V and J ends, which lost 7 bases and 0 bases, there was a span of 10 bases. The germline V gene has CDR1 SGHVS and CDR2 FQNEAQ. This CDR3 has 13 amino acids. CDR3 DNA: TGTGCCAGCACCGTTCCTAGCTCCTACGAGCAGTACTTC. As protein: CASTVPSSYEQYF.

V usage is TRBV12-3 or TRBV12-4 and J usage is TRBJ2-3; possibly TRBD2 for D (5 bases). The CDR3 loop spans 15 amino acids. V lost 6 bases, J lost 4 bases, and 17 bases lay in between. The CDR3 sequence: CASRSGFTGPDTQYF. CDR3 in DNA: TGTGCCAGCAGATCGGGATTCACCGGGCCAGATACGCAGTATTTT.

The V and J genes are TRBV6-2 or TRBV6-3 and TRBJ2-2; either TRBD1 or TRBD2 may supply D (5 bases each). CDR1 MNHEY and CDR2 SVGEGT come from the germline V gene. V was trimmed by 0 bases and J by 5 bases, leaving 10 bases between them. CDR3 size: 15 residues. This CDR3 is CASSYSVGGTGELFF. In DNA, the CDR3 is TGTGCCAGCAGTTACTCCGTTGGGGGTACCGGGGAGCTGTTTTTT.

The V and J genes are TRBV20-1 and TRBJ2-2, with D maybe TRBD2 (6 bases). CDR1 and CDR2 from the germline V gene are DFQATT and SNEGSKA (reference sequence). V was shortened by 6 bases and J by 6 bases, with 17 bases between the two germline ends. There are 14 residues in the CDR3. The CDR3: CSALLASEAGELFF. Written as DNA, the CDR3 is TGCAGTGCCCTCTTAGCTAGCGAAGCCGGGGAGCTGTTTTTT.

This clonotype turned up a few times. The genes are TRBV20-1 and TRBJ2-7; the match to TRBD2 covers 7 bases. This CDR3 is 16 amino acids long. J was trimmed by 0 bases and V by 0 bases; bases with no gene match: 8. From germline, CDR1 is DFQATT and CDR2 SNEGSKA (reference sequence). CDR3 DNA sequence: TGCAGTGCTAGAGATCCGGCAGGGACTAACTCCTACGAGCAGTACTTC. Protein: CSARDPAGTNSYEQYF.

This clonotype was observed a handful of times. The genes are TRBV5-8 and TRBJ1-1, with a weak D call TRBD1 (5 bases). Between the trimmed V and J ends, which lost 3 bases and 11 bases, there was a span of 20 bases. This CDR3 has 14 amino acids. Germline V CDR1 and CDR2: SGHTS, YDEGEE. Here the CDR3 reads CASSSRDLVWYAFF. The CDR3 DNA follows: TGTGCCAGCAGCTCCCGGGACCTTGTGTGGTATGCTTTCTTT.

This chain connects TRBV5-1 to TRBJ2-2; tentatively, D is TRBD2 (5 bases). V was cut by 7 bases and J by 0 bases, with 16 bases left in between. This CDR3 is 16 amino acids long. Germline V gives CDR1 SGHRS, CDR2 YFSETQ. The CDR3 DNA reads TGCGCCAGCCGCCCCCCGGGGATGTCGAACACCGGGGAGCTGTTTTTT. Translation: CASRPPGMSNTGELFF.